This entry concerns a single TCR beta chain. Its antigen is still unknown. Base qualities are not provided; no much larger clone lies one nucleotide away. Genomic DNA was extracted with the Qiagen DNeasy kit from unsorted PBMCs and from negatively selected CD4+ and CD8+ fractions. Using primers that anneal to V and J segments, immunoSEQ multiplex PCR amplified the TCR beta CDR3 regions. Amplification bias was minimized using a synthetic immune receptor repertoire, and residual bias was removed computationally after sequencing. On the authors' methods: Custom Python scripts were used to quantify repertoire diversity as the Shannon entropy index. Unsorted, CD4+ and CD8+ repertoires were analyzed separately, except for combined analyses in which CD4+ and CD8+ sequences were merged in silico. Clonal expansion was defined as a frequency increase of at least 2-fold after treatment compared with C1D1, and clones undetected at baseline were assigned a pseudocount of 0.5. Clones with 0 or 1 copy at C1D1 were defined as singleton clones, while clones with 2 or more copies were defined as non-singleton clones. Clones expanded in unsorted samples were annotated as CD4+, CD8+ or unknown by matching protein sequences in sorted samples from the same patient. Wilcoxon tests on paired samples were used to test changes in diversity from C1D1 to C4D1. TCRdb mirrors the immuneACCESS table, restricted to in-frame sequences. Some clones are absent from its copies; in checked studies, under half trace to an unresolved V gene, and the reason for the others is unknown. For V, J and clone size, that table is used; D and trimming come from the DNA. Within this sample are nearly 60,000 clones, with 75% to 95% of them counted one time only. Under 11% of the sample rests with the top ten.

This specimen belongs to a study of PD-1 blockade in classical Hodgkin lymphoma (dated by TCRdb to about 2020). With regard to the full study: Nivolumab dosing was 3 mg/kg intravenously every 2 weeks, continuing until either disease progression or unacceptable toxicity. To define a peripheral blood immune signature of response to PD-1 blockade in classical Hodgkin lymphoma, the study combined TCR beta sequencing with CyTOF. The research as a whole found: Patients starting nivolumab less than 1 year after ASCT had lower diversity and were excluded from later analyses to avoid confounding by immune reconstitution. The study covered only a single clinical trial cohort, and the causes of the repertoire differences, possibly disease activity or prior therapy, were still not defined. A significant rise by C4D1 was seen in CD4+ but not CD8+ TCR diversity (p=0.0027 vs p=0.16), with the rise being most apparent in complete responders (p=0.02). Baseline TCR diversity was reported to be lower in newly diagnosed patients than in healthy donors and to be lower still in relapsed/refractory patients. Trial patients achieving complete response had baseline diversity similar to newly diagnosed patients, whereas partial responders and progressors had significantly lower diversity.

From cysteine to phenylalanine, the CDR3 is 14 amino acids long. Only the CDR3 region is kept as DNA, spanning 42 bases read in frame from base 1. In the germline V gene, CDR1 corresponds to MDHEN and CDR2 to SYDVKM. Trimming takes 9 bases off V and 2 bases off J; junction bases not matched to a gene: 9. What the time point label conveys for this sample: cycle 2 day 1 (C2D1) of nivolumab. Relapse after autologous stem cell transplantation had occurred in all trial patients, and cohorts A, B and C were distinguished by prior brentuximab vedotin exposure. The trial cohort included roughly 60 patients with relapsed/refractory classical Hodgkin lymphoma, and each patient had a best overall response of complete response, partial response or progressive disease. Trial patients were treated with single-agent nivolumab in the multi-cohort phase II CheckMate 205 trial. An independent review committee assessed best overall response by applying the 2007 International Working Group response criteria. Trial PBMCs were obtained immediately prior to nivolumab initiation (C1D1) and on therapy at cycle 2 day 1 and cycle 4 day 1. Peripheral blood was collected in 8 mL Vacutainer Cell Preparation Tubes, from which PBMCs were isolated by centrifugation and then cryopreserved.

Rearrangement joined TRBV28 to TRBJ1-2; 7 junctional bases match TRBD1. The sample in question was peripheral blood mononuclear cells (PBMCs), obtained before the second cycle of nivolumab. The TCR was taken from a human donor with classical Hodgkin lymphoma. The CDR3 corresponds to CASIQGGPNYGYTF. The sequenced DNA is TGTGCCAGTATACAAGGGGGCCCAAACTATGGCTACACCTTC.